These 5 T cell receptor beta chains originate from one sample sequenced in a study of CD8 T cells in Susac syndrome. When the RNA was reverse transcribed, random hexamers were used with an input of roughly 0.45 to 1 ug. Using its own MiXCR run on the immunoSEQ multiplex PCR reads, TCRdb lists one record per CDR3 protein. Of roughly 89,000 distinct CDR3 sequences in the sample, roughly 95% were seen once. The sample comprised CD8+ T cells from PBMCs. The receptors originated from a human donor with Susac syndrome.

This chain links TRBV30 with TRBJ1-1, with TRBD1 as a possible D gene (5 bases). Germline lookup yields CDR1 GTSNPN and CDR2 SVGIG (reference sequence). Trimming left V 7 bases short and J 5 bases short, with 11 bases between. There are 11 residues in the CDR3. As DNA, the CDR3 is TGTGCCTACCACGGGGGGACTGAAGCTTTCTTT. It is translated as CAYHGGTEAFF.

V gene TRBV6-5 combines with J gene TRBJ1-1; 8 nucleotides line up with TRBD1. CDR3 length: 13 residues. V shed 2 bases and J 4 bases; nucleotides not matched to a gene: 0. Germline lookup yields CDR1 MNHEY and CDR2 SVGAGI. The CDR3 DNA sequence: TGTGCCAGCAGTTACGACAGGGGCACTGAAGCTTTCTTT. This codes for CASSYDRGTEAFF.

As to this clonotype: A read error may account for a junction end that differs from germline. This chain links TRBV25-1 with TRBJ1-5, with a tentative D call TRBD1 (6 bases). Germline V gives CDR1 MGHDK, CDR2 SYGVNS. The CDR3 runs 15 residues. CDR3 nucleotides: TGTGCCGGCAGTTCCACAGGGTTTGGCAATCAACCCCAGCATTTT. This encodes CAGSSTGFGNQPQHF.

The chain is built from TRBV20-1 and TRBJ2-7, with 7 bases that match TRBD2. This CDR3 has 13 amino acids. Germline CDR1 reads DFQATT; CDR2 reads SNEGSKA (reference sequence). Trimming at V came to 3 bases and at J to 4 bases, leaving 6 bases not matched to a gene. The CDR3, as DNA: TGCAGTGCTAGGGAGCTAGCGGAATACGAGCAGTACTTC. Its translation: CSARELAEYEQYF.

This clonotype was counted a single time. The rearrangement uses TRBV27 and TRBJ1-2, with D tentatively TRBD1 (5 bases). V shed 5 bases and J shed 8 bases, with 12 bases lying between them. This CDR3 has 12 amino acids. Germline V CDR1 and CDR2: MNHEY, SMNVEV (reference sequence). The CDR3 sequence: CASSPGTVGYTF. DNA for the CDR3: TGTGCCAGCAGTCCGGGGACGGTGGGCTACACCTTC.